This T cell receptor beta chain comes out of a study of regulatory T cells in long-lasting Graves disease (dated by TCRdb to about 2021). The study in broad terms: Persistent Graves' disease was defined as antithyroid drug treatment for over 5 years with persistently positive TSH receptor autoantibodies. In the clinical cohort, patients with persistent Graves' disease had used antithyroid drugs for an average of roughly ten years. A total of 33 samples underwent TCR sequencing: about 13 from persistent and roughly 20 from newly diagnosed Graves' disease patients. Peripheral blood TCR sequencing and RNA sequencing compared persistent Graves' disease patients with newly diagnosed Graves' disease patients. The study was registered as a clinical trial and conducted in China.

Read against the paper, the sample's time point label means: persistent/refractory GD, antithyroid drugs over 5 years with positive TRAb. For both TCR sequencing and RNA sequencing, RNA was extracted from PBMCs in TRIzol. The diagnosis of Graves' disease was made according to American Thyroid Association guidelines. The patients came from an endocrinology department in Xi'an, China. Each patient gave approximately 8.8 milliliters of peripheral blood, collected in an EDTA anticoagulant tube. Ficoll Paque Plus density gradient separation was used to isolate PBMCs, and no further T cell sorting was performed. An Agilent 2100 Bioanalyzer and agarose gel were used to assess RNA quality, and a NanoDrop 2000 was used to measure RNA concentration. Reading from cysteine to phenylalanine, the CDR3 counts 14 amino acids. The only DNA kept is the CDR3, 42 bases in frame from the first base. The germline ends are 11 bases apart after V is trimmed by 2 bases and J by 3 bases.

Library method: multiplex PCR. Instrument on record: Illumina HiSeq 4000. To build TCR beta libraries, CDR3 regions were amplified by Arm-PCR using iRepertoire HTBI primers. Before sequencing, the PCR products went through gel purification. Per the original workflow: Across samples, around 58 TRBV and roughly 15 TRBJ segments were identified and used for gene usage analysis of CDR3 amino acid clonotypes. Filtered high-quality paired reads were merged into contigs using COPE and FqMerger. BLAST was used to align contigs to the IMGT TRBV, TRBD and TRBJ reference genes, and CDR3 was defined following IMGT. Clonotypes above 0.1% frequency were classified as highly expanded clones. Repertoire diversity was measured by Shannon entropy, and V-J evenness by the Gini coefficient. A clonotype was considered public if more than one individual shared it. The public sequencing data were trimmed at Q25 with fastp and processed into clonotypes with MiXCR by TCRdb, which kept only in-frame beta chains. Records with the same CDR3 protein are collapsed into one entry carrying the most frequent genes and DNA. In this record, the V and J calls reflect TCRdb's handling and not the investigators' own analysis. The sample table holds 400,000 to 450,000 distinct CDR3 sequences, of which about a quarter were seen once. The ten top clones hold over 25% of the sample.

On this clonotype: Its target antigen remains unknown. Base qualities are not at hand, and no much larger clone is one base apart.

Study-level results and caveats: Sequencing and analysis were restricted to the TCR beta chain. Preferential use of TRBV28, TRBJ1-2 and TRBJ2-5 was observed in persistent disease, whereas TRBV20-1 and TRBJ2-1 were favored in newly diagnosed disease. Patients with persistent disease shared more public clonotypes (about 2,700) than newly diagnosed patients did (about 970). Only peripheral blood was studied, because thyroid tissue, the primary lesion, was inaccessible. Lower TCR Shannon entropy and fewer highly expanded clones were observed in persistent Graves' disease patients than in newly diagnosed patients, which suggested clonal expansion. The small sample size was acknowledged by the authors as a limitation that may reduce accuracy.

The input for sequencing was peripheral blood mononuclear cells (PBMCs), taken when the disease was refractory, from a patient treated with antithyroid drugs. This clonotype was sampled from a female donor with Graves disease. The sequence joins TRBV12-3 or TRBV12-4 to TRBJ2-7, and possibly TRBD1, on 6 matching bases. The CDR3 protein: CASSLLGQNYEQYF. In nucleotides, the sequence is TGTGCCAGCAGTTTACTAGGACAGAACTACGAGCAGTACTTC.